This TCR beta chain was recovered during a study of blood T cell repertoires in COVID-19. Sequenced by immunoSEQ multiplex PCR; TCRdb stores in-frame clones only, minus some. The repertoire holds a few hundred thousand clones, with almost 90% as singletons. Notes on this clone: The junction departs from germline at one end; a sequencing error may be responsible.

CDR1 is ENHRY, CDR2 SYGVKD, per germline. The CDR3 contains 16 residues. Sequencing was done on a sample of peripheral blood. The receptor's source is a woman aged 40 to 49 with COVID-19, enrolled during active disease. This chain connects TRBV10-3 to TRBJ2-1; 12 bases align to TRBD1. CDR3 nucleotides: TGTACCATCAGTCTAACCGGGACAGGGGGCCCCAATGAGCAGTTCTTC. Translated, it gives CTISLTGTGGPNEQFF.